The rows below give T cell receptor beta chains drawn from one sample of a study of cytomegalovirus exposure and HLA in healthy donors. Sequencing used immunoSEQ multiplex PCR; TCRdb keeps in-frame clones, though not all of them. The repertoire holds 60,000 to 65,000 clones, with roughly 94% as singletons. Sample: PBMCs. All receptors derive from a woman in her late teens or twenties in good health and CMV-seropositive. The CDR3 runs from the conserved cysteine through the conserved F or W. Not every row has a clone size; where given, it reads once, few, many or a size class.

.	TRBV30	TRBJ2-3	CAWSRGGTDTQYF
.	TRBV2	TRBJ2-1	CASNRLATNEQFF
.	TRBV5-6	TRBJ1-2	CASSLVTGAGGYTF
.	TRBV28	TRBJ2-7	CAIRYEQGGSYEQYF
.	TRBV18	TRBJ1-5	CASSSRGSNQPQHF
.	TRBV5-4	TRBJ2-1	CASSLRLRTSGYNEQFF
once	TRBV9	TRBJ1-2	CASSASEDYGYTF
.	TRBV21-1	TRBJ2-5	CASSLPGRGGGTPTQYF
.	TRBV7-3	TRBJ2-3	CASSAQAGLSTDTQYF
once	TRBV7-9	TRBJ2-2	CASSLTGDTGELFF
.	TRBV19	TRBJ1-3	CASKGNTIYF
.	TRBV2	TRBJ1-5	CASTNSNQPQHF
.	TRBV30	TRBJ2-3	CAWSRRSTDTQYF
.	TRBV28	TRBJ2-7	CASSRDRGPYEQYF
.	TRBV7-2	TRBJ1-5	CASSLAFGGGSRQPQHF
.	TRBV13	TRBJ1-3	CASSAGTVGNTIYF
.	TRBV4-2	TRBJ2-1	CASSQDWAQDTYNEQFF
.	TRBV9	TRBJ2-1	CASSAQTPNEQFF
.	TRBV28	TRBJ1-5	CASRSQGDQPQHF
once	TRBV11-2	TRBJ2-2	CASPVGGAGELFF
.	TRBV9	TRBJ2-2	CASSVNSPGTGELFF
.	TRBV4-3	TRBJ2-2	CASSQDPGGNTGELFF
.	TRBV6-5	TRBJ2-2	CASSWGQGPAGELFF
.	TRBV7-2	TRBJ1-5	CASSLAASGGWSNQPQHF
.	TRBV9	TRBJ2-7	CASSPSGAATSYEQYF
.	TRBV13	TRBJ1-4	CASSLGDRKGTLFF
.	TRBV27	TRBJ2-3	CASSLTGGPHTQYF
.	TRBV5-1	TRBJ2-1	CASSLVAEGREQFF
.	TRBV29-1	TRBJ2-1	CSVEDLLPSGRSGSNEQFF
.	TRBV16	TRBJ1-1	CASSQLGDSEAFF
.	TRBV6-5	TRBJ2-3	CASRTSGDTQYF
few	TRBV6-1	TRBJ2-7	CASSEAFRTSSYEQYF
.	TRBV29-1	TRBJ1-4	CSVEWRAGNEKLFF
.	TRBV5-4	TRBJ2-7	CASSLGLRLGESEQYF